Given below is one T cell receptor (beta chain) in context. The antigen is unknown. The iRepertoire nested amplicon-rescue multiplex PCR amplified TCR alpha and beta CDR3s from RNA. For one-step reverse transcription and amplification, roughly 95-450 ng of tissue mRNA or PBMC total RNA was used. Via MiXCR, TCRdb re-called the multiplex PCR reads, giving one row per CDR3 protein. The table lists some 190,000 distinct CDR3 sequences, 25% to 35% of them singletons. This record belongs to a study of glioma-infiltrating T cells. Study-wide results and caveats: Only very few CDR3 sequences appeared in both tissue and blood. Tissue-blood divergence was below expectation in non-neoplastic patients, above in gliomas.

The V end lost 6 bases, the J end lost 2 bases, and 18 bases lay between the germline ends. Germline CDR1 and CDR2: SQVTM and ANQGSEA. CDR3 length: 15 amino acids. The receptor comes from a human donor with low-grade glioma or glioblastoma, undergoing nonglioma brain surgery, or in good health (not recorded which). What was sequenced was glioma tissue, nonneoplastic brain tissue, or PBMCs (not recorded which). V usage is TRBV29-1 and J usage is TRBJ2-3, with D perhaps assigned TRBD1 or TRBD2 (6 bases each). The CDR3: CSVYHRDSHTDTQYF. CDR3 nucleotide sequence: TGCAGCGTGTATCACAGGGACTCCCACACAGATACGCAGTATTTT.